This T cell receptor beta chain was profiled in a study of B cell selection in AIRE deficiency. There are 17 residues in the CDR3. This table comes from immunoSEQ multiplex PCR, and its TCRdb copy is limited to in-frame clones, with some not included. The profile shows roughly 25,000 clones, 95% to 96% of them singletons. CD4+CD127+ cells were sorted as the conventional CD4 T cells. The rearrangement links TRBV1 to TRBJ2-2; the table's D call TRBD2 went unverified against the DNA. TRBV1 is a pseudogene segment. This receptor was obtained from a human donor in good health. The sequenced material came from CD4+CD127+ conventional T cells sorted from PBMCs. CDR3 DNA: TGCACCAGCAGCCCCCCAGCGGTCCTGCCCGCCCCGGGGGAGCTGTTTTTT. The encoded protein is CTSSPPAVLPAPGELFF.